Shown below are 29 T cell receptor beta chains from a single sample sequenced in a study of T cell responses to AZD1222 COVID-19 vaccine. Sequencing was performed with immunoSEQ multiplex PCR; in TCRdb, only in-frame clones are kept and a portion is missing. In the table there are 150,000 to 200,000 clones, roughly 92% of which are singletons. Sequencing used peripheral blood, obtained on day 0 of AZD1222 vaccination. These receptors originate from an adult in good health.

CDR3: CASSDSFREAEAFF. CDR3 DNA: TGTGCCAGCAGTGACTCGTTTAGGGAAGCTGAAGCTTTCTTT. The V and J genes are TRBV6-4 and TRBJ1-1; unclear D gene. Germline V lookup: CDR1 MRHNA, CDR2 SNTAGT. This CDR3 comprises 14 residues. V was trimmed by 0 bases and J by 6 bases, leaving 11 bases between them.

Details on this clone: Other nucleotide sequences in the sample specify the same CDR3. The J gene is TRBJ2-7, the V gene TRBV7-9, with D possibly being TRBD2 (6 bases). The CDR3 consists of 13 residues. Trimming pared 3 bases from V and 4 bases from J, leaving 10 bases between. From germline, CDR1 is SEHNR and CDR2 FQNEAQ (reference sequence). CDR3 protein: CASSLEGAYEQYF. The DNA for the CDR3 is TGTGCCAGCAGCTTGGAGGGAGCTTACGAGCAGTACTTC.

The CDR3 is CASSLAGSLSAEAFF. DNA of the CDR3: TGTGCCAGCAGTTTGGCGGGCAGTTTGTCCGCTGAAGCTTTCTTT. The rearrangement joins TRBV28 to TRBJ1-1; D unresolved. CDR3 length: 15 amino acids. V gave up 3 bases and J gave up 6 bases, with 17 bases separating them. Germline V gene lookup returns CDR1 MDHEN and CDR2 SYDVKM.

The genes are TRBV19 and TRBJ1-2; D might be TRBD1 (6 bases). This CDR3 is built from 15 residues. Trimming removed 2 bases at V and 0 bases at J, with 10 bases between. Germline values: CDR1 LNHDA, CDR2 SQIVND (reference sequence). CDR3 nucleotide sequence: TGTGCCAGTAGTATAACAGGGAACTCTAACTATGGCTACACCTTC. Translation: CASSITGNSNYGYTF.

V usage is TRBV6-5 and J usage is TRBJ1-1, with D uncertain. The V end lost 6 bases, the J end lost 4 bases, and 15 bases lay between the germline ends. In germline, CDR1 is MNHEY, CDR2 SVGAGI. The CDR3 contains 14 residues. DNA for the CDR3: TGTGCCAGCAGCCAAAGCACGGGTATCACTGAAGCTTTCTTT. It yields the protein CASSQSTGITEAFF.

V is TRBV15 and J is TRBJ2-1; no definite D call. Germline CDR1 reads LNHNV; CDR2 reads YYDKDF (reference sequence). V lost 1 base and J lost 8, with 15 bases in between. The CDR3 has 15 residues. This CDR3 reads CATSRATGHLDEQFF. The DNA for the CDR3 is TGTGCCACCAGCAGAGCTACGGGCCACCTAGATGAGCAGTTCTTC.

V gene TRBV3-1 (or the pseudogene TRBV3-2) combines with J gene TRBJ1-2; D is uncertain. The germline gives CDR1 LGHDT, CDR2 YNNKEL (reference sequence). This CDR3 has 12 amino acids. V shed 4 bases and J shed 7 bases, with 10 bases lying between them. This CDR3 reads CASSPRTFGYTF. In nucleotides, the CDR3 is TGTGCCAGCAGCCCCCGGACCTTTGGCTACACCTTC.

The chain couples TRBV7-9 to TRBJ1-4; the D is unclear. V was trimmed by 5 bases and J by 2 bases, leaving 12 bases between them. The CDR3 contains 15 residues. The germline V gene has CDR1 SEHNR and CDR2 FQNEAQ (reference sequence). The CDR3 DNA sequence: TGTGCCAGCAGCATAGACTATGGGACTAATGAAAAACTGTTTTTT. Its translation: CASSIDYGTNEKLFF.

This clone was detected once. The rearrangement joins TRBV19 to TRBJ2-1, with TRBD2 as a possible D gene (5 bases). CDR1 LNHDA and CDR2 SQIVND come from the germline V gene (reference sequence). V lost 6 bases to trimming and J lost 2 bases, with 8 bases between them. This CDR3 spans 13 amino acids. CDR3 in amino acids: CASSGDPYNEQFF. In nucleotides, the CDR3 is TGTGCCAGTAGCGGGGATCCCTACAATGAGCAGTTCTTC.

This clone was found once. The same CDR3 is also encoded by other DNA sequences in this sample. The rearrangement uses TRBV11-2 and TRBJ2-3, with D possibly being TRBD1 (6 bases). The CDR3 runs 14 residues. V was trimmed by 0 bases and J by 3 bases, leaving 7 bases between them. Germline CDR1 reads SGHAT; CDR2 reads FQNNGV. CDR3 region: CASSLDRGTDTQYF. In DNA form, the CDR3 reads TGTGCCAGCAGCTTAGATAGGGGGACAGATACGCAGTATTTT.

The chain is built from TRBV7-2 and TRBJ1-2, with 7 positions matching TRBD1. CDR3 length: 15 amino acids. Germline V CDR1 and CDR2: SGHTA, FQGNSA. V dropped 5 bases and J dropped 8; count of bases not matched to a gene: 14. The CDR3 here is CASSTTRQGPRGYTF. The CDR3 DNA reads as TGTGCCAGCAGCACGACCAGACAGGGTCCCAGAGGCTACACCTTC.

The V gene is TRBV3-1 (or the pseudogene TRBV3-2), the J gene TRBJ1-3; perhaps TRBD1 as D (5 bases). V lost 2 bases and J 8 bases, leaving 16 bases between the germline ends. The CDR3 has 15 residues. Looked up from germline, CDR1 is LGHDT and CDR2 is YNNKEL (reference sequence). CDR3 loop: CASSQRLVTADTIYF. The DNA for the CDR3 is TGTGCCAGCAGCCAAAGGTTAGTGACAGCGGACACCATATATTTT.

The V gene is TRBV25-1, the J gene TRBJ1-1; D may be TRBD1 (6 bases). The CDR3 is 15 amino acids. Germline V gene data show CDR1 as MGHDK and CDR2 as SYGVNS. V lost 4 bases and J lost 8, with 20 bases in between. The CDR3 coding sequence is TGTGCCAGCAGTGCCTGGACAGCCCCCTTGGGGGAAGCTTTCTTT. This gives the protein CASSAWTAPLGEAFF.

This clone has just a few counts. The chain joins TRBV11-2 to TRBJ1-1; possible D gene TRBD1, 6 bases. The germline V and J ends were trimmed by 6 bases and 5 bases, with 19 bases remaining between them. The CDR3 sequence is 15 residues long. CDR1 is SGHAT, CDR2 FQNNGV, per germline. The CDR3 loop is CASRTIQGSGTEAFF. CDR3 sequence (DNA): TGTGCCAGCAGGACTATACAGGGAAGCGGGACTGAAGCTTTCTTT.

The V and J genes are TRBV14 and TRBJ1-1, with TRBD1 as a possible D gene (6 bases). Trimming pared 4 bases from V and 6 bases from J, leaving 15 bases between. This CDR3 has 14 residues. CDR1 is SGHDN, CDR2 FVKESK, per germline. In DNA form, the CDR3 reads TGTGCCAGCAGCCGGTCAGGGGCACTTCCTGAAGCTTTCTTT. Protein: CASSRSGALPEAFF.

CDR3 nucleotides: TGTGCCAGCAGTGAAGCGCTGGGGGAGGGCCTGGAGACCCAGTACTTC. This gives the protein CASSEALGEGLETQYF. The V call is TRBV2, the J call TRBJ2-5; TRBD2 agrees at 7 bases. Germline lookup yields CDR1 SNHLY and CDR2 FYNNEI. V gave up 0 bases and J gave up 5 bases; unmatched junction bases: 9. This CDR3 contains 16 residues.

In this sample, this clone turned up a few times. J is TRBJ2-7 and V is TRBV7-9; 7 nucleotides line up with TRBD1. Germline V gives CDR1 SEHNR, CDR2 FQNEAQ (reference sequence). This CDR3 comprises 13 residues. The ends lost 2 bases at V and 4 bases at J; junction bases unmatched: 2. For the CDR3, the DNA is TGTGCCAGCAGCTTAACAGGGGTTTACGAGCAGTACTTC. It yields the protein CASSLTGVYEQYF.

This chain connects TRBV4-3 to TRBJ1-4; a weak D match, TRBD1 (6 bases). Trimming cost V 3 bases and J 8 bases, with 10 bases left between them. This CDR3 contains 13 residues. The germline V gene encodes CDR1 LGHNA and CDR2 YSLEER. In DNA form, the CDR3 reads TGCGCCAGCAGCCACAGGGGAGGCGAAAAACTGTTTTTT. It is translated as CASSHRGGEKLFF.

This chain connects TRBV2 to TRBJ2-1; 11 nucleotides match TRBD2. V lost 3 bases and J lost 8; bases outside the gene matches: 6. Germline-derived CDR1 and CDR2 are SNHLY and FYNNEI. The CDR3 is 15 amino acids. The DNA for the CDR3 is TGTGCCAGCAGTGAGGGCCTAGCGGGGGGCGATGAGCAGTTCTTC. Residues: CASSEGLAGGDEQFF.

V is TRBV13 and J is TRBJ1-2, with 7 bases fitting TRBD1. Germline CDR1 and CDR2: PRHDT and FYEKMQ (reference sequence). V was clipped by 7 bases and J by 3 bases; unmatched bases: 5. CDR3 length equals 13 residues. CDR3 nucleotide sequence: TGTGCCAGCACATCCGGGACAGACTATGGCTACACCTTC. Its protein product is CASTSGTDYGYTF.

The chain employs TRBV2 and TRBJ2-7; 7 bases are a match to TRBD1. This CDR3 spans 12 amino acids. J was trimmed by 7 bases and V by 7 bases; bases with no gene match: 7. Germline CDR1 and CDR2: SNHLY and FYNNEI. The CDR3 DNA reads as TGTGCCAGCAAGCGACAGGGTATTGAGCAGTACTTC. As protein: CASKRQGIEQYF. Looking up the rest from reference TRBV2 and TRBJ2-7 gives the full variable domain: EPEVTQTPSHQVTQMGQEVILRCVPISNHLYFYWYRQILGQKVEFLVSFYNNEISEKSEIFDDQFSVERPDGSNFTLKIRSTKLEDSAMYFCASKRQGIEQYFGPGTRLTVT.

The chain links TRBV2 to TRBJ2-5, with TRBD2 matching over 8 bases. Germline V gene sequence: CDR1 SNHLY, CDR2 FYNNEI. This CDR3 is built from 14 residues. The ends lost 3 bases at V and 9 bases at J; junction bases unmatched: 9. The CDR3: CASSEGLDPGAQYF. In DNA form, the CDR3 reads TGTGCCAGCAGTGAGGGACTAGATCCAGGGGCCCAGTACTTC.

The V and J genes are TRBV3-1 (or the pseudogene TRBV3-2) and TRBJ1-4; 8 bases match TRBD1. Germline V gene sequence: CDR1 LGHDT, CDR2 YNNKEL (reference sequence). J gave up 12 bases and V 4 bases, and 7 bases lay outside the gene matches. The CDR3 extends over 13 amino acids. DNA of the CDR3: TGTGCCAGCAGCCCTGATGACAGGGGACAACTGTTTTTT. Amino acids: CASSPDDRGQLFF.

The chain joins TRBV2 to TRBJ1-1; D is possibly TRBD1 (6 bases). CDR3 length: 16 residues. Trimming removed 5 bases from V and 4 bases from J, with 20 bases in between. The germline V gene encodes CDR1 SNHLY and CDR2 FYNNEI. The CDR3 protein is CASSPPFTGLSTEAFF. CDR3 nucleotides: TGTGCCAGCAGTCCTCCCTTTACAGGGTTATCCACTGAAGCTTTCTTT. Full variable domain (outside the CDR3, taken from reference TRBV2 and TRBJ1-1): EPEVTQTPSHQVTQMGQEVILRCVPISNHLYFYWYRQILGQKVEFLVSFYNNEISEKSEIFDDQFSVERPDGSNFTLKIRSTKLEDSAMYFCASSPPFTGLSTEAFFGQGTRLTVV.

This chain joins TRBV28 and TRBJ1-5; 11 bases map to TRBD1. The CDR3 length is 16 residues. The germline V gene encodes CDR1 MDHEN and CDR2 SYDVKM. Germline trimming cut 3 bases from V and 3 bases from J; bases unmatched to any gene: 4. The CDR3 region is CASSFGTGGNNQPQHF. CDR3 in DNA: TGTGCCAGCAGTTTCGGGACAGGGGGGAACAATCAGCCCCAGCATTTT.

The chain has TRBV30 and TRBJ1-1; D is possibly TRBD1 (5 bases). Germline CDR1 and CDR2: GTSNPN and SVGIG (reference sequence). The V and J ends lost 2 bases and 8 bases respectively, with 6 bases between them. This CDR3 is built from 10 residues. For the CDR3, the DNA is TGTGCCTGGAGTCGGGGGGAAGCTTTCTTT. Encoded protein: CAWSRGEAFF.

V and J are TRBV7-3 and TRBJ2-7; D remains ambiguous. Per the germline V gene, CDR1 is SGHTA and CDR2 is FQGTGA. The CDR3 covers 15 residues. The ends were cut back, 5 bases at V and 6 bases at J, with 20 bases in the middle. The CDR3 here is CASSPTPGSLGEQYF. The CDR3 DNA follows: TGTGCCAGCAGCCCCACGCCCGGCAGCCTAGGCGAGCAGTACTTC.

The CDR3 here is CAIRGDRGGNTEAFF. The CDR3 bases are TGTGCCATCAGGGGGGACAGGGGTGGGAACACTGAAGCTTTCTTT. The rearrangement links TRBV10-3 to TRBJ1-1; 10 bases align to TRBD1. The germline gives CDR1 ENHRY, CDR2 SYGVKD. The CDR3 covers 15 residues. J was trimmed by 1 base and V by 6 bases; bases with no gene match: 5.

The rearrangement uses TRBV5-1 and TRBJ2-5; TRBD2 matches at 8 bases. Germline values: CDR1 SGHRS, CDR2 YFSETQ. V trimming: 4 bases; J trimming: 5 bases; junction bases outside the gene matches: 19. The CDR3 runs 18 residues. The CDR3 loop is CASSPGSSGDPPGETQYF. CDR3 DNA: TGCGCCAGCAGCCCGGGGAGTAGCGGGGACCCCCCGGGTGAGACCCAGTACTTC.